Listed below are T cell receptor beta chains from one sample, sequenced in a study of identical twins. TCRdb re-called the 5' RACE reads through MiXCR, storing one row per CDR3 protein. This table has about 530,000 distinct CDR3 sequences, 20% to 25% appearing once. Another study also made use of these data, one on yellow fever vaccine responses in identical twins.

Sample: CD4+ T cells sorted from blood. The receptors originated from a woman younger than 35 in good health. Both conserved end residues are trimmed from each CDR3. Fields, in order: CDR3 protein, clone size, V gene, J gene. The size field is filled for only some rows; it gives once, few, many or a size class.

ASSTGSGRLYEQF	few	TRBV19	TRBJ2-1
ASSPPPVRPFYNEQF	NA	TRBV19	TRBJ2-1
ASSSGLAGLNEQF	few	TRBV12-3/TRBV12-4	TRBJ2-1
ASSQEGGNTEAF	NA	TRBV4-2	TRBJ1-1
SASQGASWDTQY	few	TRBV20-1	TRBJ2-3
ASSGGLFNEQF	NA	TRBV6-1	TRBJ2-1
ASSLVSSATDTQY	few	TRBV5-1	TRBJ2-3
ASSQARGEDTQY	NA	TRBV4-1	TRBJ2-3
ATTGLYNEQF	NA	TRBV24-1	TRBJ2-1
ASRFATAGINTIY	few	TRBV12-3/TRBV12-4	TRBJ1-3
ASSESGTGTGETQY	few	TRBV10-1	TRBJ2-5
ASRRDMANIQY	few	TRBV28	TRBJ2-4
ASRPNGAPYEQF	NA	TRBV27	TRBJ2-1
ASSPAPMNTEAF	NA	TRBV7-6	TRBJ1-1
ASSPMATQY	few	TRBV11-2	TRBJ2-5
ASSLADGVNEKLF	few	TRBV5-1	TRBJ1-4
ASSGGGAVTGELF	NA	TRBV9	TRBJ2-2
SARAGGTYNEQF	few	TRBV20-1	TRBJ2-1
ASSYGQGYGYEQY	NA	TRBV6-2/TRBV6-3	TRBJ2-7
ASPFHRLAFEQY	NA	TRBV12-3/TRBV12-4	TRBJ2-7
ASSWEGNQPQH	NA	TRBV7-9	TRBJ1-5
ASSSGQAPYEQY	NA	TRBV7-7	TRBJ2-7
ASSQDKLAGGPYEQY	NA	TRBV3-1	TRBJ2-7
ASTAGQPNSPLH	NA	TRBV6-1	TRBJ1-6
ASSKGQTETDTQY	NA	TRBV4-2	TRBJ2-3
ASRSGTGATNEKLF	NA	TRBV12-3/TRBV12-4	TRBJ1-4
ASSTGSNSPLH	NA	TRBV19	TRBJ1-6
SARGGDRGFDGYT	NA	TRBV20-1	TRBJ1-2
SGRQGAIAEAF	few	TRBV29-1	TRBJ1-1
ASSWGRENTGELF	NA	TRBV5-1	TRBJ2-2